The 3 T cell receptor beta chains below were found in one sample sequenced in a study of post-analysis software for immune sequencing data. Study conclusions and caveats: Roughly five TRBV segments were significantly more frequent in patients than in controls. TRBV5-6, TRBV5-1 and TRBV20-1 were among these segments.

Their cognate antigens are unknown. The library was made from cDNA and included unique molecular identifiers. In TCRdb, the PCR reads were re-called with MiXCR into one record per CDR3 protein. The table has approximately 250,000 distinct CDR3 sequences, 36% seen once. The sequenced material came from blood. The origin of the receptors is a girl aged 10 to 17 with multiple sclerosis.

The rearrangement uses TRBV29-1 and TRBJ1-2; D uncertain. The germline CDR1 and CDR2 sequences are SQVTM and ANQGSEA. Trimming cost V 4 bases and J 6 bases, with 12 bases left between them. The CDR3 has 12 amino acids. The CDR3 here is CSVGVSSHGYTF. CDR3 DNA sequence: TGCAGCGTTGGAGTATCGAGCCATGGCTACACCTTC.

There are many counts of this clonotype. The chain recombines TRBV6-5 with TRBJ2-6, with D perhaps being TRBD1 or TRBD2 (5 bases each). There are 18 residues in the CDR3. Trimming took off 3 bases at V and 4 bases at J, with 19 bases between the two ends. From germline, CDR1 is MNHEY and CDR2 SVGAGI. CDR3 loop: CASSYVGAQLSGANVLTF. The DNA for the CDR3 is TGTGCCAGCAGTTATGTCGGGGCCCAGCTGTCCGGGGCCAACGTCCTGACTTTC.

In this sample, this clonotype turned up many times. V gene TRBV25-1 combines with J gene TRBJ1-2; a possible D gene is TRBD1 (5 bases). The CDR3 runs 15 residues. Germline loops: CDR1 MGHDK, CDR2 SYGVNS. V gave up 0 bases and J gave up 3 bases, with 11 bases separating them. DNA for the CDR3: TGTGCCAGCAGTGAATATGGCAGGGAGCACTATGGCTACACCTTC. The encoded protein is CASSEYGREHYGYTF.